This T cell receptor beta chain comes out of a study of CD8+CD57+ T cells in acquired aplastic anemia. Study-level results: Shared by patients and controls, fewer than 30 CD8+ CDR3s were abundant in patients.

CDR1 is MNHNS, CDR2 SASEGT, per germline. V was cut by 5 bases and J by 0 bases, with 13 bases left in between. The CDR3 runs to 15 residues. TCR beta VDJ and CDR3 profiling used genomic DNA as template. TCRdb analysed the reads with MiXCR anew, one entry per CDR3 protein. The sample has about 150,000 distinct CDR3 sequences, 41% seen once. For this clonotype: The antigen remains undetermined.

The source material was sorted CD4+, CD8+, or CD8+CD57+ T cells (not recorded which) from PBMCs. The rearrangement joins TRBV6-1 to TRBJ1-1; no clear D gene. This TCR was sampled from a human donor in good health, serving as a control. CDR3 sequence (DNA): TGTGCCAGCAGTTCACGACGGCACATGAACACTGAAGCTTTCTTT. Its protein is CASSSRRHMNTEAFF.